One sample yielded the 12 T cell receptor beta chains listed below, sequenced in a study of post-analysis software for immune sequencing data. Study conclusions and caveats: Elevated frequency relative to controls characterized roughly 5 TRBV segments in patients, TRBV5-6, TRBV5-1 and TRBV20-1 among them.

Unique-molecular-identifier-tagged TCR beta cDNA libraries were used. TCRdb redid the calling of the PCR reads with MiXCR, one entry per CDR3 protein. Among about 430,000 distinct CDR3 sequences, 30% to 40% were seen once, and the ten largest hold around 8%. Antigens of these TCRs are unknown. The sample taken for sequencing was blood. These receptors were collected from a girl aged 2 to 10 with multiple sclerosis.

V and J are TRBV6-2 or TRBV6-3 and TRBJ2-3; D is ambiguous. Deletions cut 2 bases from V and 2 bases from J, with 11 bases between. Germline V gene sequence: CDR1 MNHEY, CDR2 SVGEGT. This CDR3 contains 15 residues. The CDR3 is CASSYPPFPTDTQYF. The DNA of the CDR3 is TGTGCCAGCAGTTACCCCCCGTTCCCCACAGATACGCAGTATTTT.

The rearrangement links TRBV14 to TRBJ1-1; D is uncertain. In germline, CDR1 is SGHDN, CDR2 FVKESK. This CDR3 contains 14 residues. V lost 1 base to trimming and J lost 0 bases, with 6 bases between them. The CDR3 sequence: CASSQAILNTEAFF. CDR3 nucleotide sequence: TGTGCCAGCAGCCAAGCCATCTTGAACACTGAAGCTTTCTTT.

The sample holds many counts of this clonotype. This CDR3 reads CASSLAGLQETQYF. The CDR3 nucleotides read TGTGCCAGCAGCTTAGCGGGGCTGCAAGAGACCCAGTACTTC. The rearrangement joins TRBV7-2 to TRBJ2-5; D might be TRBD1 (5 bases). The CDR3 spans 14 residues. Germline lookup yields CDR1 SGHTA and CDR2 FQGNSA. V lost 0 bases, J lost 2 bases, and 7 bases lay in between.

This clonotype was counted many times. In DNA form, the CDR3 reads TGTGCCACCAGCAGACCCTCGAGGCGGCAGTACTTC. Encoded protein: CATSRPSRRQYF. V gene TRBV15 combines with J gene TRBJ2-7; D is undetermined. Germline lookup yields CDR1 LNHNV and CDR2 YYDKDF (reference sequence). The V gene lost 2 bases and the J gene lost 9 bases, with 11 bases spanning the gap. The CDR3 is made up of 12 amino acids.

This clonotype was seen many times. The genes are TRBV4-3 and TRBJ2-1; 8 bases agree with TRBD2. Losses at the gene ends were 4 bases for V and 6 bases for J; bases not matched to a gene: 8. This CDR3 is 15 amino acids long. Germline-derived CDR1 and CDR2 are LGHNA and YSLEER. The CDR3, as DNA: TGCGCCAGCAGCCGCAGGGGCGGGAGGAGCAATGAGCAGTTCTTC. Translated, it gives CASSRRGGRSNEQFF.

The V call is TRBV24-1, the J call TRBJ2-1, with D possibly being TRBD1 or TRBD2 (5 bases each). The CDR3 is 17 residues long. The V end was cut by 1 base, the J end by 5 bases, with 17 bases between. Germline V gene sequence: CDR1 KGHDR, CDR2 SFDVKD. CDR3 nucleotide sequence: TGTGCCACCAGTGATTTTAAGAGGGGCCAGGGCGACAATGAGCAGTTCTTC. It translates to CATSDFKRGQGDNEQFF.

This clonotype showed up just a few times. The genes are TRBV3-1 and TRBJ2-4; TRBD2 agrees at 7 bases. The germline gives CDR1 LGHDT, CDR2 YNNKEL (reference sequence). The V and J ends lost 6 bases and 0 bases, in that order; junction bases with no gene match: 5. The CDR3 totals 15 residues. The CDR3 DNA follows: TGTGCCAGCAGATCCGGGGGGACAGCCAAAAACATTCAGTACTTC. Translated: CASRSGGTAKNIQYF.

Worth noting for this clonotype: The junction differs from germline at one of its ends, possibly a read error. The V call is TRBV7-6, the J call TRBJ2-7; TRBD1 matches 10 bases. Germline V lookup: CDR1 SGHVS, CDR2 FNYEAQ. CDR3 size: 15 residues. CDR3 in DNA: TGTGCCAGCAGCTTTGGGACAGGGGTCCCCTACGAGCAGGACTTC. Protein product: CASSFGTGVPYEQDF.

The rearrangement uses TRBV29-1 and TRBJ2-5, with a possible D match to TRBD1 (6 bases). CDR3 length: 14 amino acids. Germline V gene data show CDR1 as SQVTM and CDR2 as ANQGSEA. The germline V and J ends were trimmed by 8 bases and 5 bases, with 21 bases remaining between them. CDR3 sequence: CSFRKNRAGETQYF. The CDR3 DNA reads as TGCAGCTTTCGAAAGAACAGGGCCGGGGAGACCCAGTACTTC.

CDR3 in DNA: TGTGCCAGCAGCTTGTCAGGGGGGAGTCAGGATGAGCAGTTCTTC. It is translated as CASSLSGGSQDEQFF. V is TRBV7-3 and J is TRBJ2-1, with TRBD1 as a possible D gene (7 bases). This CDR3 region has 15 residues. Between the trimmed V and J ends, which lost 3 bases and 8 bases, there was a span of 17 bases. Germline V gene sequence: CDR1 SGHTA, CDR2 FQGTGA.

This clonotype was found a few times. The genes are TRBV14 and TRBJ2-7; D is unclear. Germline values: CDR1 SGHDN, CDR2 FVKESK. The CDR3 is 14 residues long. V dropped 1 base and J dropped 3 bases, with 10 bases sitting between them. In DNA form, the CDR3 reads TGTGCCAGCAGCCAAGGGGGTATCGGCTACGAGCAGTACTTC. Translated, it gives CASSQGGIGYEQYF. Filled out from reference TRBV14 and TRBJ2-7, the complete variable domain reads EAGVTQFPSHSVIEKGQTVTLRCDPISGHDNLYWYRRVMGKEIKFLLHFVKESKQDESGMPNNRFLAERTGGTYSTLKVQPAELEDSGVYFCASSQGGIGYEQYFGPGTRLTVT.

V is TRBV20-1 and J is TRBJ1-5, with TRBD1 matching 8 bases. Trimming removed 2 bases from V and 5 bases from J; junction bases left unmatched: 5. Germline V gene data show CDR1 as DFQATT and CDR2 as SNEGSKA (reference sequence). The CDR3 has 14 amino acids. The CDR3 region is CSARSDRGYQPQHF. CDR3 DNA: TGCAGTGCTAGAAGTGACAGGGGCTATCAGCCCCAGCATTTT.